A single sample is the source of the 4 T cell receptor beta chains below, sequenced in a study of spatial heterogeneity in lung cancer. Study-level findings and limits: Expanded alpha and beta TCR counts within tumors tracked tumor mutation counts.

The time point was: sample taken at primary tumor resection. Their antigens remain unidentified. One entry per CDR3 protein results from TCRdb running MiXCR on the 5' RACE reads. In the table there are more than 25,000 distinct CDR3 sequences, 7.1% of which are singletons. The specimen comprised lung tumor tissue, sampled at surgery. These receptors all stem from a male donor with early-stage non-small cell lung cancer.

The chain joins TRBV28 to TRBJ1-2, with D possibly matching TRBD1 (6 bases). V dropped 5 bases and J dropped 0 bases, with 10 bases sitting between them. The CDR3 contains 14 residues. Per germline, CDR1 MDHEN and CDR2 SYDVKM. The CDR3 is CASSRGQTNYGYTF. In DNA form, the CDR3 reads TGTGCCAGCAGTCGAGGACAGACTAACTATGGCTACACCTTC.

Remarks on this clonotype: A much larger clone lies one base from this, so it may be a read error. The chain has TRBV25-1 and TRBJ1-6, with D uncertain. The CDR3 runs 14 residues. Germline CDR1 reads MGHDK; CDR2 reads SYGVNS. With 8 bases removed from V and 8 bases from J, the gap between germline ends came to 16 bases. The CDR3 loop is CASGGRDTYSPLHF. For the CDR3, the DNA is TGTGCCAGCGGTGGTCGGGATACTTATTCACCCCTCCACTTT.

This clonotype was counted a few times. CDR3 sequence reads: CASSTRGTQYF. CDR3 nucleotide sequence: TGTGCCAGCAGTACCCGTGGGACCCAGTACTTC. The chain combines TRBV6-5 with TRBJ2-5, with D hard to call. The length of the CDR3 is 11 residues. CDR1 is MNHEY, CDR2 SVGAGI, per germline. Trimming pared 5 bases from V and 7 bases from J, leaving 8 bases between.

The chain joins TRBV20-1 to TRBJ2-4, with D unresolved. The V end was cut by 0 bases, the J end by 0 bases, with 6 bases between. From germline, CDR1 is DFQATT and CDR2 SNEGSKA (reference sequence). The CDR3 runs 14 residues. In DNA, the CDR3 is TGCAGTGCTAGAGAGACCCTAGCCAAAAACATTCAGTACTTC. Translated: CSARETLAKNIQYF.